The entry that follows covers one TCR beta chain sequence. The data are from a study of blood T cell repertoires in COVID-19. TCRdb keeps only in-frame clones here, not all; method: immunoSEQ multiplex PCR. This table has around 230,000 clones, more than 80% appearing once. The V gene end was trimmed by 4 bases and the J gene end by 4 bases; junction bases not matched to a gene: 9. Germline assignment: CDR1 MGHRA and CDR2 YSYEKL. This CDR3 is 16 amino acids long. The clonotype originates from a man aged 40-49 years who had recovered from COVID-19. This rearrangement joins TRBV4-1 to TRBJ2-5, with TRBD2 matching 10 bases. The sample was PBMCs or T cells enriched from blood (not recorded which). Here the CDR3 reads CASSLVASGGAETQYF. In DNA form, the CDR3 reads TGCGCCAGCAGCCTCGTTGCGAGCGGGGGGGCAGAGACCCAGTACTTC.